Sequencing of this T cell receptor (beta chain) was carried out in a study of PD-L1 blockade in urothelial cancer. Study in general: Most patients, about 85% of the roughly 30, were males with bladder-origin cancer. Analyses were performed on blood at 3 weeks after treatment start (the second dose) and at 6 weeks.

Produced via immunoSEQ multiplex PCR; TCRdb's table is partial and in-frame only. The data contain 85,000 to 100,000 clones, 90% of them singletons. This CDR3 spans 16 amino acids. Trimming at V came to 4 bases and at J to 4 bases, leaving 10 bases not matched to a gene. CDR1 is SGHTA and CDR2 is FQGNSA in the germline V gene. Samples were collected from each patient before treatment and during treatment. Each patient gave between 1 and 8 of them in total. This specimen consisted of PBMCs, obtained around atezolizumab (anti-PD-L1) treatment. The sequence was collected from a man in his fifties or sixties with urothelial cancer. The gene calls are TRBV7-2 and TRBJ1-1; 9 bases match TRBD1. The CDR3 sequence: CASSSSHRGLGTEAFF. The DNA for the CDR3 is TGTGCCAGCAGCTCCTCCCACAGGGGGCTTGGCACTGAAGCTTTCTTT.